The 21 T cell receptor beta chains in this list originate from one sample, sequenced in a study of T cells in localized non-small cell lung cancer. Using immunoSEQ multiplex PCR, the repertoire was profiled, and TCRdb retains in-frame clones only, with some absent. The table has 31,000 or so clones, about 89% seen once. The sequencing used peripheral blood, collected before any cancer treatment. The source is a woman aged 35 to 70 with stage I lung adenocarcinoma.

This clone was seen only a few times. This chain uses TRBV5-1 with TRBJ2-7; 8 nucleotides match TRBD1. Germline trimming cut 3 bases from V and 3 bases from J; bases unmatched to any gene: 5. The CDR3 consists of 14 residues. Germline V gene sequence: CDR1 SGHRS, CDR2 YFSETQ. The CDR3: CASSWTGTDYEQYF. The CDR3 DNA reads as TGCGCCAGCAGCTGGACAGGGACGGACTACGAGCAGTACTTC.

This chain links TRBV7-9 with TRBJ1-1; D remains ambiguous. The V and J ends lost 3 bases and 4 bases respectively, with 12 bases between them. Looked up from germline, CDR1 is SEHNR and CDR2 is FQNEAQ (reference sequence). This CDR3 has 14 amino acids. The CDR3: CASSLGIMTTEAFF. The CDR3 bases are TGTGCCAGCAGCTTGGGGATCATGACCACTGAAGCTTTCTTT.

V is TRBV19 and J is TRBJ2-6; D gene uncertain. The CDR3 runs to 15 residues. V lost 2 bases and J lost 8, with 13 bases in between. Germline V gene sequence: CDR1 LNHDA, CDR2 SQIVND (reference sequence). CDR3 in amino acids: CASSISSLVTNVLTF. The CDR3 bases are TGTGCCAGTAGTATATCCAGTCTGGTTACCAACGTCCTGACTTTC.

The gene calls are TRBV5-1 and TRBJ2-5; D possibly corresponds to TRBD1 (5 bases). Germline V gives CDR1 SGHRS, CDR2 YFSETQ. The length of the CDR3 is 15 residues. The V gene lost 0 bases and the J gene lost 3 bases, with 12 bases spanning the gap. This CDR3 is CASSLAAQGKETQYF. For the CDR3, the DNA is TGCGCCAGCAGCTTGGCCGCCCAGGGTAAAGAGACCCAGTACTTC. Full variable domain (outside the CDR3, taken from reference TRBV5-1 and TRBJ2-5): KAGVTQTPRYLIKTRGQQVTLSCSPISGHRSVSWYQQTPGQGLQFLFEYFSETQRNKGNFPGRFSGRQFSNSRSEMNVSTLELGDSALYLCASSLAAQGKETQYFGPGTRLLVL.

The chain carries TRBV6-5 and TRBJ2-7, with TRBD2 matching over 8 bases. Unmatched junction bases numbered 8, after V lost 5 bases and J lost 2 bases. From germline, CDR1 is MNHEY and CDR2 SVGAGI. This CDR3 is 15 amino acids long. The CDR3 loop reads CASSRNAGGPYEQYF. CDR3 in DNA: TGTGCCAGCAGTCGGAATGCGGGGGGTCCCTACGAGCAGTACTTC.

V usage is TRBV6-5 and J usage is TRBJ2-7; 7 bases line up with TRBD2. There are 15 residues in the CDR3. Germline V CDR1 and CDR2: MNHEY, SVGAGI. Unmatched junction bases numbered 12, after V lost 2 bases and J lost 8 bases. CDR3 sequence: CASSYTTSRTNKQYF. In nucleotides, the CDR3 is TGTGCCAGCAGTTACACGACTAGCCGCACAAACAAGCAGTACTTC.

The genes are TRBV15 and TRBJ1-1; D not resolved. Trimming took off 3 bases at V and 0 bases at J, with 17 bases between the two ends. The CDR3 length is 17 residues. Germline V gives CDR1 LNHNV, CDR2 YYDKDF (reference sequence). CDR3 loop: CATSRPSDGRMNTEAFF. The CDR3 bases are TGTGCCACCAGCAGGCCATCCGATGGGAGGATGAACACTGAAGCTTTCTTT.

The V and J genes are TRBV5-1 and TRBJ2-1, with 13 positions matching TRBD2. In germline, CDR1 is SGHRS, CDR2 YFSETQ. V lost 4 bases and J lost 6; bases outside the gene matches: 4. This CDR3 spans 15 amino acids. The CDR3 protein is CASSPGTSGINEQFF. In nucleotides, the CDR3 is TGCGCCAGCAGCCCCGGGACTAGCGGGATCAATGAGCAGTTCTTC.

The V and J genes are TRBV7-9 and TRBJ2-3, with a weak D call TRBD1 (6 bases). The CDR3 extends over 16 amino acids. The germline CDR1 and CDR2 sequences are SEHNR and FQNEAQ (reference sequence). The ends were cut back, 4 bases at V and 6 bases at J, with 20 bases in the middle. CDR3 region: CASSSRTVKSGDTQYF. DNA of the CDR3: TGTGCCAGCAGCTCCAGGACAGTCAAGAGTGGGGATACGCAGTATTTT.

CDR3 region: CASSYGLAGVTDTQYF. The CDR3, as DNA: TGTGCCAGCAGTTATGGACTAGCGGGAGTAACAGATACGCAGTATTTT. The chain joins TRBV6-5 to TRBJ2-3, with 13 bases matching TRBD2. Unmatched junction bases numbered 3, after V lost 3 bases and J lost 3 bases. This CDR3 is built from 16 residues. In germline, CDR1 is MNHEY, CDR2 SVGAGI.

The V and J genes are TRBV5-5 and TRBJ1-1, with D perhaps TRBD1 (5 bases). This CDR3 spans 14 amino acids. Germline lookup yields CDR1 SGHKS and CDR2 YYEKEE (reference sequence). V lost 0 bases to trimming and J lost 0 bases, with 6 bases between them. CDR3 coding DNA: TGTGCCAGCAGCTTGGGGGGCTTGAACACTGAAGCTTTCTTT. Its translation is CASSLGGLNTEAFF.

The chain combines TRBV27 with TRBJ1-2; D uncertain. The CDR3 totals 15 residues. Germline V lookup: CDR1 MNHEY, CDR2 SMNVEV (reference sequence). With 6 bases removed from V and 4 bases from J, the gap between germline ends came to 18 bases. The DNA for the CDR3 is TGTGCCAGCAGCCCCGTCTCGACCGCTCGCTATGGCTACACCTTC. It encodes CASSPVSTARYGYTF.

The chain has TRBV30 and TRBJ1-1; D is perhaps TRBD1 (5 bases). In germline, CDR1 is GTSNPN, CDR2 SVGIG (reference sequence). V was pared by 8 bases and J by 2 bases, with 18 bases between. The CDR3 has 14 amino acids. CDR3: CAVGAVESNTEAFF. DNA for the CDR3: TGTGCCGTCGGGGCCGTTGAATCCAACACTGAAGCTTTCTTT. Full variable domain (missing parts from reference TRBV30 and TRBJ1-1): SQTIHQWPATLVQPVGSPLSLECTVEGTSNPNLYWYRQAAGRGLQLLFYSVGIGQISSEVPQNLSASRPQDRQFILSSKKLLLSDSGFYLCAVGAVESNTEAFFGQGTRLTVV.

In DNA, the CDR3 is TGTGCCAGCATTTCGAGCACCGGGGAGCTGTTTTTT. This translates into CASISSTGELFF. The chain carries TRBV28 and TRBJ2-2; D remains unclear. The CDR3 loop spans 12 amino acids. Trimming pared 7 bases from V and 4 bases from J, leaving 7 bases between. Looked up from germline, CDR1 is MDHEN and CDR2 is SYDVKM.

The rearrangement uses TRBV2 and TRBJ2-2, with D possibly being TRBD1 (5 bases). Germline CDR1 SNHLY, CDR2 FYNNEI. Trimming took 3 bases from V and 5 from J, leaving 13 bases between them. The CDR3 is made up of 15 amino acids. CDR3 in DNA: TGTGCCAGCAGTGATGGTGACAGTGGGACCGGGGAGCTGTTTTTT. Its translation is CASSDGDSGTGELFF.

This clone came up once. The chain links TRBV6-5 to TRBJ1-1; 11 bases align to TRBD1. Germline V gives CDR1 MNHEY, CDR2 SVGAGI. The V gene end was trimmed by 2 bases and the J gene end by 4 bases; junction bases not matched to a gene: 3. CDR3 length: 15 residues. The CDR3 loop is CASSYRGTGGTEAFF. CDR3 nucleotides: TGTGCCAGCAGTTACAGAGGGACAGGGGGCACTGAAGCTTTCTTT.

The CDR3 is CASSPRLAGEKTQYF. DNA for the CDR3: TGTGCCAGCAGCCCGAGACTAGCGGGAGAAAAGACCCAGTACTTC. The V call is TRBV7-2, the J call TRBJ2-5; 12 bases line up with TRBD2. V was pared by 5 bases and J by 6 bases, with 7 bases of the junction left unmatched. This CDR3 comprises 15 residues. Germline V gene sequence: CDR1 SGHTA, CDR2 FQGNSA.

The rearrangement joins TRBV20-1 to TRBJ2-7; a possible D gene is TRBD2 (6 bases). Germline V lookup: CDR1 DFQATT, CDR2 SNEGSKA (reference sequence). The V end lost 3 bases, the J end lost 7 bases, and 7 bases lay between the germline ends. The CDR3 loop spans 10 amino acids. CDR3 sequence: CSARAGEQYF. As DNA, the CDR3 is TGCAGTGCTAGGGCGGGAGAGCAGTACTTC.

With regard to this clone: The junction and the germline gene differ at one end; a read error may be behind it. This chain joins TRBV7-2 and TRBJ2-1; D may correspond to TRBD1 or TRBD2 (5 bases each). Germline CDR1 is SGHTA and CDR2 is FQGNSA. The CDR3 consists of 12 residues. The CDR3 DNA is TGTGCCAGCAGCTTTCCGGGGCAGCCTGGAATCTTC. Protein sequence: CASSFPGQPGIF. Full variable domain (outside the CDR3, taken from reference TRBV7-2 and TRBJ2-1): GAGVSQSPSNKVTEKGKDVELRCDPISGHTALYWYRQSLGQGLEFLIYFQGNSAPDKSGLPSDRFSAERTGGSVSTLTIQRTQQEDSAVYLCASSFPGQPGIFGPGTRLTVL.

The chain joins TRBV28 to TRBJ2-7; 11 bases match TRBD1. V shed 4 bases, J shed 4 bases, and the junction held 9 bases outside the gene matches. The germline CDR1 and CDR2 sequences are MDHEN and SYDVKM. The CDR3 is made up of 16 amino acids. The CDR3 spells CASSSPRDRGGYEQYF. The CDR3 region has the DNA TGTGCCAGCAGTTCCCCCCGGGACAGGGGGGGATACGAGCAGTACTTC.

J is TRBJ2-5 and V is TRBV7-9; perhaps TRBD1 as D (6 bases). V lost 5 bases and J 3 bases, leaving 10 bases between the germline ends. The CDR3 contains 13 residues. From germline, CDR1 is SEHNR and CDR2 FQNEAQ (reference sequence). CDR3 loop: CASSRWTEETQYF. The CDR3 DNA reads as TGTGCCAGCAGCCGATGGACAGAAGAGACCCAGTACTTC. The full variable domain, rest sourced from reference TRBV7-9 and TRBJ2-5, is DTGVSQNPRHKITKRGQNVTFRCDPISEHNRLYWYRQTLGQGPEFLTYFQNEAQLEKSRLLSDRFSAERPKGSFSTLEIQRTEQGDSAMYLCASSRWTEETQYFGPGTRLLVL.